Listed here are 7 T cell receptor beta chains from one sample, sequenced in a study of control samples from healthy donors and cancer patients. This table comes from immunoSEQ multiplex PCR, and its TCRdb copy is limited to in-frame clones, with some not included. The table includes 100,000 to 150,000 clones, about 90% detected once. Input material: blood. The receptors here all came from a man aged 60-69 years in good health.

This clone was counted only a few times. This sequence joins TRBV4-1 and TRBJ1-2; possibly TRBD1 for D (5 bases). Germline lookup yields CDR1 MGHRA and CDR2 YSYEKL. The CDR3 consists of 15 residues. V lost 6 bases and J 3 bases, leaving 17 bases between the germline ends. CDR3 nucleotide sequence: TGCGCCAGCAGTCGCGCGGGGACCCGGGACTATGGCTACACCTTC. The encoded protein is CASSRAGTRDYGYTF.

This CDR3 reads CASSQEGIEPQHF. The CDR3 DNA is TGCGCCAGCAGCCAAGAAGGGATAGAGCCCCAGCATTTT. V gene TRBV4-1 combines with J gene TRBJ1-5; D is unclear. The CDR3 has 13 residues. The germline V gene has CDR1 MGHRA and CDR2 YSYEKL. V lost 0 bases, J lost 8 bases, and 8 bases lay in between.

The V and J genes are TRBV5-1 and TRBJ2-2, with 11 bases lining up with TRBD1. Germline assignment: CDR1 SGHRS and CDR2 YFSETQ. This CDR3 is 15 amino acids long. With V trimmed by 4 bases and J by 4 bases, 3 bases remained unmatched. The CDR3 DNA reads TGCGCCAGCAGCACAGGGACAGGGGGCACCGGGGAGCTGTTTTTT. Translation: CASSTGTGGTGELFF. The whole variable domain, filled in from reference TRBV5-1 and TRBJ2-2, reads KAGVTQTPRYLIKTRGQQVTLSCSPISGHRSVSWYQQTPGQGLQFLFEYFSETQRNKGNFPGRFSGRQFSNSRSEMNVSTLELGDSALYLCASSTGTGGTGELFFGEGSRLTVL.

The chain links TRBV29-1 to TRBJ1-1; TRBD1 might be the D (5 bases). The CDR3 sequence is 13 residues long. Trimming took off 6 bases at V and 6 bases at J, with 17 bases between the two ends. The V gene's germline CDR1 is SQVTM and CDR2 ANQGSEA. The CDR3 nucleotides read TGCAGCGTCGAGCATCCAGGGAAGGCTGAAGCTTTCTTT. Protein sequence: CSVEHPGKAEAFF.

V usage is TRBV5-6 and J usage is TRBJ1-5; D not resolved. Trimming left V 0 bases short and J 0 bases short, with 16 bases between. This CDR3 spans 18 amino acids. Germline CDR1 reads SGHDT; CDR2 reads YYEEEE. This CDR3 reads CASSLGRARHYSNQPQHF. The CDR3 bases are TGTGCCAGCAGCTTGGGTCGGGCCAGACATTATAGCAATCAGCCCCAGCATTTT.

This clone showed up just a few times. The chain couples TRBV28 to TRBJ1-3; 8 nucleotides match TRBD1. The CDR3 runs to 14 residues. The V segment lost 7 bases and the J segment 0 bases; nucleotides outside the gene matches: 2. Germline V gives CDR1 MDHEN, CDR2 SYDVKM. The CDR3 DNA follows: TGTGCCAGCACTACAGGGGGCTCTGGAAACACCATATATTTT. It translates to CASTTGGSGNTIYF.

CDR3 in amino acids: CATTSGGTGELFF. Written as DNA, the CDR3 is TGTGCCACAACTAGCGGGGGCACCGGGGAGCTGTTTTTT. V gene TRBV6-5 combines with J gene TRBJ2-2, with TRBD2 identical over 11 bases. V lost 10 bases and J lost 4; bases outside the gene matches: 2. The CDR3 contains 13 residues. The germline V gene has CDR1 MNHEY and CDR2 SVGAGI.